A single sample gave rise to the 6 T cell receptor beta chains below, sequenced in a study of blood T cell repertoires in COVID-19. The protocol was immunoSEQ multiplex PCR, while the TCRdb copy is restricted to in-frame clones and leaves out a portion. This table has about 200,000 clones, about 89% appearing once. The sample consisted of peripheral blood. The receptor set was obtained from a woman aged 40 to 49 with acute or convalescent COVID-19.

The rearrangement uses TRBV5-1 and TRBJ2-6; a weak D match, TRBD1 (5 bases). V was clipped by 4 bases and J by 1 base, with 12 bases between them. The CDR3 extends over 16 amino acids. Germline CDR1 SGHRS, CDR2 YFSETQ. CDR3 nucleotides: TGCGCCAGCAGCCCCAAAACAGGTTCTGGGGCCAACGTCCTGACTTTC. Protein: CASSPKTGSGANVLTF.

The chain couples TRBV4-2 to TRBJ1-1, with D possibly being TRBD1 (6 bases). The germline gives CDR1 LGHNA, CDR2 YNFKEQ. The CDR3 has 13 amino acids. V lost 0 bases and J lost 7, with 9 bases in between. CDR3 region: CASSQDRGSEAFF. CDR3 coding DNA: TGTGCCAGCAGCCAAGATAGGGGGAGTGAAGCTTTCTTT.

The chain carries TRBV5-4 and TRBJ2-5, with TRBD2 matching over 9 bases. The V gene's germline CDR1 is SGHNT and CDR2 YYREEE (reference sequence). The CDR3 totals 16 residues. V gave up 0 bases and J gave up 2 bases; unmatched junction bases: 5. CDR3 bases: TGTGCCAGCAGCTTGGGTCTAGCGGGGTTTCAAGAGACCCAGTACTTC. Translation: CASSLGLAGFQETQYF. Using reference TRBV5-4 and TRBJ2-5 for the parts outside the CDR3, the full variable domain is ETGVTQSPTHLIKTRGQQVTLRCSSQSGHNTVSWYQQALGQGPQFIFQYYREEENGRGNFPPRFSGLQFPNYSSELNVNALELDDSALYLCASSLGLAGFQETQYFGPGTRLLVL.

CDR3: CSAGAGDGYTF. CDR3 DNA: TGCAGTGCTGGAGCGGGGGATGGCTACACCTTC. This chain uses TRBV20-1 with TRBJ1-2; possibly TRBD1 for D (5 bases). V was cut by 5 bases and J by 6 bases, with 10 bases left in between. This CDR3 comprises 11 residues. The germline V gene encodes CDR1 DFQATT and CDR2 SNEGSKA (reference sequence).

The V gene is TRBV10-2, the J gene TRBJ2-7, with 12 positions matching TRBD1. The CDR3 sequence is 16 residues long. Trimming at V came to 5 bases and at J to 5 bases, leaving 10 bases not matched to a gene. Germline CDR1 and CDR2: WSHSY and SAAADI. In DNA form, the CDR3 reads TGCGCCAGCAGTAATACCGGGACAGGGGGCCCCAACGAGCAGTACGTC. Amino acid sequence: CASSNTGTGGPNEQYV.

This sequence joins TRBV6-5 and TRBJ2-3; D is unresolved. The ends were cut back, 6 bases at V and 6 bases at J, with 13 bases in the middle. Germline loops: CDR1 MNHEY, CDR2 SVGAGI. The CDR3 runs 13 residues. CDR3 region: CASSPTRKDTQYF. The CDR3, as DNA: TGTGCCAGCAGCCCGACACGGAAGGATACGCAGTATTTT.